These T cell receptor beta chains were read from a single sample in a study of blood T cell repertoires in COVID-19. The table came from immunoSEQ multiplex PCR; TCRdb's copy has only in-frame clones and leaves some out. The repertoire includes fewer than 250,000 clones, approximately 90% of them detected once, and roughly 2.6% sits in the top ten. The sequencing input was PBMCs or T cells enriched from blood (not recorded which). The receptor set was obtained from a woman aged 30 to 39 with acute COVID-19. The CDR3 runs from the conserved cysteine through the conserved F or W. The order of the fields is CDR3 DNA, CDR3 protein, J gene, D gene, V gene, clone size, CDR3 length. D genes are given only for firm matches. Clone size is not always given. Where it is, it says once, few, many or a class for expanded clones.

TGTGCCAGCAGCTTAGCCAGCTTCGGGGGGGGCTTGAACGAGCAGTACTTC CASSLASFGGGLNEQYF TRBJ2-7 TRBD2 TRBV7-2 . 17
TGTGCCAGCAGCCCCCGGAGGGGGCTGGTCTATGGCTACACCTTC CASSPRRGLVYGYTF TRBJ1-2 . TRBV21-1 . 15
TGTGCCAGCAGCCCCCCTAGGAGTTACGAGCAGTACTTC CASSPPRSYEQYF TRBJ2-7 . TRBV13 . 13
TGCAGCGTTGGGGGCAGGGGGCGTAATGATTTCTTT CSVGGRGRNDFF TRBJ1-1 TRBD1 TRBV29-1 . 12
TGTGCCAGTAGTACCCACGGTAACTATGGCTACACCTTC CASSTHGNYGYTF TRBJ1-2 . TRBV19 . 13
TGTGCCAGCAGTGATTTCGGGGTGGAGACCCAGTACTTC CASSDFGVETQYF TRBJ2-5 . TRBV2 . 13
TGTGCCAGTAGTTTCAACAGGGGGGGCAATCAGCCCCAGCATTTT CASSFNRGGNQPQHF TRBJ1-5 TRBD1 TRBV19 . 15
TGTGCCAGCAGCTTAGACCCCCCTTCTCCGGTGGATTCACCCCTCCACTTT CASSLDPPSPVDSPLHF TRBJ1-6 . TRBV11-2 . 17
TGCGCCAGTCTGACAGGGGATGGTGGCGCTGAAGCTTTCTTT CASLTGDGGAEAFF TRBJ1-1 TRBD1 TRBV5-1 . 14
TGTGCCAGCAGTTTTTCTGCAGGGGGCAATGAGCAGTTCTTC CASSFSAGGNEQFF TRBJ2-1 TRBD1 TRBV27 . 14
TGTGCCAGCAAGAGGAATTTAGCGGGAATAGGAGATACGCAGTATTTT CASKRNLAGIGDTQYF TRBJ2-3 TRBD2 TRBV11-2 . 16
TGCGCCAGCAGCTGGGACGGGAGATACAATCAGCCCCAGCATTTT CASSWDGRYNQPQHF TRBJ1-5 . TRBV5-1 . 15
TGTGCCAGTAGCATGGGACAGGATTACTACGAGCAGTACTTC CASSMGQDYYEQYF TRBJ2-7 TRBD1 TRBV19 . 14
TGTGCCTGGGGGTACAGGAATGAAGCTTTCTTT CAWGYRNEAFF TRBJ1-1 . TRBV30 . 11
TGTGCCAGCAGTCGGGACAGGGTACCCTATGGCTACACCTTC CASSRDRVPYGYTF TRBJ1-2 TRBD1 TRBV6-2/TRBV6-3 . 14
TGCAGCGTTGTACTGGGGGGGGAGACCCAGTACTTC CSVVLGGETQYF TRBJ2-5 TRBD2 TRBV29-1 . 12
TGTGCCAGTAGTATAGGGGGGCCCCCGGGAGATACGCAGTATTTT CASSIGGPPGDTQYF TRBJ2-3 . TRBV19 . 15
TGTGCCAGTAGTCCCGGACAGGGGACGGAGGGGGCCAACGTCCTGACTTTC CASSPGQGTEGANVLTF TRBJ2-6 TRBD1 TRBV19 . 17
TGTGCCAGCAGCTTGGGAGGCTACAGGCCAGCTGAAGCTTTCTTT CASSLGGYRPAEAFF TRBJ1-1 . TRBV5-6 . 15
TGTGCCAGTAGTGATTGGGGACAGGGGTACTCTCAGCCCCAGCATTTT CASSDWGQGYSQPQHF TRBJ1-5 TRBD1 TRBV19 . 16
TGTGCCAGCAGCTTACGCAGTTTAAACACCGGGGAGCTGTTTTTT CASSLRSLNTGELFF TRBJ2-2 . TRBV7-2 . 15
TGTGCCAGCAGCCCATCGACAGGGGCCTCTAGTTGGAGCACTGAAGCTTTCTTT CASSPSTGASSWSTEAFF TRBJ1-1 TRBD1 TRBV14 . 18
TGCGCCAGCAGCCAAGCCCGGGTGCGGGGAGTGGGTAATGAGCAGTTCTTC CASSQARVRGVGNEQFF TRBJ2-1 . TRBV4-1 . 17
TGTGCCTGGACCCGAACCGGGACATGGGGGCATTTT CAWTRTGTWGHF TRBJ2-3 . TRBV30 few 12
TGCGCCAGCAGCTTCTTGGACAGGGGTGAATCTGGAAACACCATATATTTT CASSFLDRGESGNTIYF TRBJ1-3 TRBD1 TRBV5-1 . 17
TGTGCCATCAGTGAGTCGAGAGACAGGGGGCTCTCACCCCTCCACTTT CAISESRDRGLSPLHF TRBJ1-6 TRBD1 TRBV10-3 . 16
TGTGCCAGCAGCTTACCGGACAGGGGGTACACCATATATTTT CASSLPDRGYTIYF TRBJ1-3 TRBD1 TRBV11-2 once 14
TGTGCCAGCAGCCGGATCGGGGGTTCTGGAAACACCATATATTTT CASSRIGGSGNTIYF TRBJ1-3 . TRBV16 . 15
TGTGCCAGCAGCGTAGGACCAGCAACAGCGGGGGCCACAGATACGCAGTATTTT CASSVGPATAGATDTQYF TRBJ2-3 TRBD2 TRBV9 . 18
TGTGCCAGCTCACCAATTGGCGGGAACACTGAAGCTTTCTTT CASSPIGGNTEAFF TRBJ1-1 . TRBV18 . 14
TGCAGCGTTGAAGTAGCGGGTTACGAATATGGCTACACCTTC CSVEVAGYEYGYTF TRBJ1-2 . TRBV29-1 . 14